The 4 T cell receptor beta chains listed next were all sequenced from one sample in a study of blood T cells in healthy people across ages. Next came a second PCR, run for about 7 to 12 cycles, which used a sample-barcoded 5' primer along with a J-beta primer mix. TCRdb reprocessed the 5' RACE reads with MiXCR, giving one entry per CDR3 protein. The table includes under 2,000,000 distinct CDR3 sequences, approximately 50% detected once. Sample: blood. The receptors here all came from a woman in her thirties or forties in good health.

The rearrangement links TRBV4-3 to TRBJ2-2; no definite D call. The germline CDR1 and CDR2 sequences are LGHNA and YSLEER. The CDR3 has 16 amino acids. V lost 0 bases and J 3 bases, leaving 11 bases between the germline ends. CDR3 sequence (DNA): TGCGCCAGCAGCCAAGACCACGGAGCCTACACCGGGGAGCTGTTTTTT. This codes for CASSQDHGAYTGELFF.

V and J are TRBV7-9 and TRBJ2-3; 8 nucleotides align to TRBD1. CDR1 is SEHNR and CDR2 is FQNEAQ in the germline V gene (reference sequence). With 3 bases clipped from V and 6 bases from J, the junction kept 5 bases outside the gene matches. CDR3 length: 14 residues. This CDR3 is CASSFRGQADTQYF. For the CDR3, the DNA is TGTGCCAGCAGCTTCAGGGGACAGGCGGATACGCAGTATTTT.

In its sample, this clonotype was seen many times. V and J are TRBV12-3 or TRBV12-4 and TRBJ2-7; possibly TRBD1 for D (5 bases). Deletions cut 3 bases from V and 4 bases from J, with 13 bases between. This CDR3 has 14 residues. CDR3 DNA: TGTGCCAGCAGTTTGTTCGCGGACATGTACGAGCAGTACTTC. Its translation is CASSLFADMYEQYF.

Concerning this clonotype: One junction end does not reproduce the germline sequence, and a read error may be involved. The chain couples TRBV27 to TRBJ2-1; weak D call: TRBD2 (7 bases). The germline gives CDR1 MNHEY, CDR2 SMNVEV (reference sequence). CDR3 length: 15 residues. The CDR3 reads CASSPGGLTYIEQFF. The CDR3 nucleotides read TGTGCCAGCAGCCCCGGGGGGCTAACCTACATTGAGCAGTTCTTC.